The 32 T cell receptor beta chains presented below share a single source sample, sequenced in a study of T cells in localized non-small cell lung cancer. Profiling relied on immunoSEQ multiplex PCR, and the TCRdb table lists in-frame clones only, not all of them. The table includes some 30,000 clones, approximately 90% detected once. Specimen: peripheral blood mononuclear cells, collected before any cancer treatment. All receptors come from a man aged 35 to 69 with stage III lung adenocarcinoma.

The chain links TRBV7-9 to TRBJ2-2; possibly TRBD1 for D (6 bases). The V gene's germline CDR1 is SEHNR and CDR2 FQNEAQ (reference sequence). V lost 5 bases and J lost 5, with 15 bases in between. This CDR3 region has 15 residues. The CDR3 region has the DNA TGTGCCAGCAGCGATAACAGGGTTGGGACCGGGGAGCTGTTTTTT. Encoded protein: CASSDNRVGTGELFF.

V and J are TRBV5-1 and TRBJ1-2; D is undetermined. V lost 1 base and J lost 3, with 7 bases in between. CDR3 length: 13 amino acids. CDR1 is SGHRS and CDR2 is YFSETQ in the germline V gene. The chain's CDR3 is CASSLWGDYGYTF. The CDR3 DNA sequence: TGCGCCAGCAGCTTGTGGGGAGACTATGGCTACACCTTC. The full variable domain, in which reference TRBV5-1 and TRBJ1-2 provide the parts outside the CDR3, is KAGVTQTPRYLIKTRGQQVTLSCSPISGHRSVSWYQQTPGQGLQFLFEYFSETQRNKGNFPGRFSGRQFSNSRSEMNVSTLELGDSALYLCASSLWGDYGYTFGSGTRLTVV.

The rearrangement uses TRBV14 and TRBJ2-2; 8 nucleotides match TRBD1. There are 19 residues in the CDR3. Germline V gene lookup returns CDR1 SGHDN and CDR2 FVKESK. V lost 3 bases to trimming and J lost 3 bases; unmatched junction nucleotides: 15. For the CDR3, the DNA is TGTGCCAGCAGCCATTCCCAGCAGGGGGCCCGAGCCTACACCGGGGAGCTGTTTTTT. This gives the protein CASSHSQQGARAYTGELFF.

This chain links TRBV7-2 with TRBJ2-1, with D perhaps TRBD1 (5 bases). The CDR3 covers 14 residues. CDR1 and CDR2 from the germline V gene are SGHTA and FQGNSA. V was pared by 5 bases and J by 7 bases, with 15 bases between. CDR3 sequence reads: CASSPRGWQNEQFF. The CDR3 nucleotides are TGTGCCAGCAGCCCAAGGGGATGGCAGAATGAGCAGTTCTTC.

The J gene is TRBJ2-7, the V gene TRBV28; possible D gene TRBD2, 6 bases. The germline V gene encodes CDR1 MDHEN and CDR2 SYDVKM. V lost 5 bases and J 2 bases, leaving 7 bases between the germline ends. The CDR3 is 12 residues long. The CDR3 spells CASSPGAYEQYF. The CDR3 DNA reads TGTGCCAGCAGTCCGGGGGCCTACGAGCAGTACTTC.

The V call is TRBV5-1, the J call TRBJ2-3; 9 bases align to TRBD1. The CDR3 sequence is 14 residues long. J gave up 4 bases and V 4 bases, and 4 bases lay outside the gene matches. Germline CDR1 is SGHRS and CDR2 is YFSETQ. For the CDR3, the DNA is TGCGCCAGCAGCAAGGGACAGGGCGCAGATACGCAGTATTTT. Its translation: CASSKGQGADTQYF.

A few counts support this clone. The chain combines TRBV11-2 with TRBJ1-4, with D maybe TRBD1 (6 bases). Germline loops: CDR1 SGHAT, CDR2 FQNNGV. V was cut by 3 bases and J by 8 bases, with 13 bases left in between. The CDR3 runs to 14 residues. CDR3 in DNA: TGTGCCAGCAGCTTCTGGGGGCTGCGGGAAAAACTGTTTTTT. It yields the protein CASSFWGLREKLFF.

V and J are TRBV11-2 and TRBJ2-7; weak D call: TRBD1 (6 bases). CDR1 SGHAT and CDR2 FQNNGV come from the germline V gene. V dropped 5 bases and J dropped 2 bases, with 13 bases sitting between them. The CDR3 is 14 residues long. CDR3 in DNA: TGTGCCAGCAGCCTGAAGACAGGTACCTACGAGCAGTACTTC. Protein product: CASSLKTGTYEQYF.

The chain uses TRBV28 and TRBJ1-2; D unresolved. Germline CDR1 reads MDHEN; CDR2 reads SYDVKM. The CDR3 totals 13 residues. V lost 6 bases and J 4 bases, leaving 12 bases between the germline ends. CDR3 in DNA: TGTGCCAGCAGCCAAATCGAGGCCTATGGCTACACCTTC. It specifies CASSQIEAYGYTF.

The chain carries TRBV30 and TRBJ1-6; maybe TRBD1 (5 bases). This CDR3 is built from 12 residues. Deletions cut 2 bases from V and 8 bases from J, with 7 bases between. CDR1 and CDR2 (germline): GTSNPN, SVGIG (reference sequence). The CDR3 DNA is TGTGCCTGGAGTTTACAGGATTCACCCCTCCACTTT. Protein product: CAWSLQDSPLHF.

The J gene is TRBJ1-2, the V gene TRBV10-3; no definite D call. Germline V gene sequence: CDR1 ENHRY, CDR2 SYGVKD. Trimming removed 7 bases from V and 0 bases from J, with 12 bases in between. This CDR3 has 14 amino acids. The CDR3 nucleotides are TGTGCCATCAAACCACAAGGCACTAACTATGGCTACACCTTC. It specifies CAIKPQGTNYGYTF.

This chain connects TRBV19 to TRBJ1-1; possible D gene TRBD1, 5 bases. Germline loops: CDR1 LNHDA, CDR2 SQIVND (reference sequence). Deletions cut 7 bases from V and 3 bases from J, with 18 bases between. The CDR3 runs 15 residues. CDR3 amino acids: CASTQRPGRHTEAFF. The CDR3 DNA sequence: TGTGCCAGTACCCAACGGCCAGGGAGGCACACTGAAGCTTTCTTT.

The J gene is TRBJ1-4, the V gene TRBV10-3, with 8 positions matching TRBD1. Germline assignment: CDR1 ENHRY and CDR2 SYGVKD. After removal of 11 bases from V and 8 bases from J, the junction contained 10 bases not matched to a gene. This CDR3 has 13 residues. The CDR3, as DNA: TGTGCCGCGGGGGACAGGATCTACGAAAAACTGTTTTTT. Amino acids: CAAGDRIYEKLFF.

The V call is TRBV12-5, the J call TRBJ1-3; 11 bases match TRBD1. There are 17 residues in the CDR3. Germline CDR1 and CDR2: LGHNT and FRNRAP. The ends lost 6 bases at V and 0 bases at J; junction bases unmatched: 7. CDR3 residues: CASGPGQGAISGNTIYF. Here the CDR3 DNA reads TGTGCTAGTGGCCCAGGACAGGGGGCCATCTCTGGAAACACCATATATTTT.

The chain is built from TRBV7-2 and TRBJ2-7; D is uncertain. This CDR3 spans 13 amino acids. V was cut by 1 base and J by 3 bases, with 7 bases left in between. Germline assignment: CDR1 SGHTA and CDR2 FQGNSA. CDR3 amino acids: CASSLESLYEQYF. CDR3 nucleotides: TGTGCCAGCAGCTTAGAGTCGCTCTACGAGCAGTACTTC.

This chain connects TRBV12-5 to TRBJ1-5, with D possibly TRBD1 on 6 matching bases. The CDR3 totals 14 residues. Germline-derived CDR1 and CDR2 are LGHNT and FRNRAP. V gave up 2 bases and J gave up 4 bases, with 9 bases separating them. CDR3 bases: TGTGCTAGTGGTTTGACAGGGTTTAATCAGCCCCAGCATTTT. Protein product: CASGLTGFNQPQHF.

The gene calls are TRBV4-1 and TRBJ2-2, with TRBD2 matching over 7 bases. Germline V gene sequence: CDR1 MGHRA, CDR2 YSYEKL. The CDR3 runs to 18 residues. V lost 3 bases, J lost 4 bases, and 14 bases stayed unmatched. The CDR3 coding sequence is TGCGCCAGCAGCCAGGGGGGGTATGCGGGGACGGGCACCGGGGAGCTGTTTTTT. Its translation is CASSQGGYAGTGTGELFF.

The gene calls are TRBV5-1 and TRBJ2-7, with unresolved D. CDR1 and CDR2 (germline): SGHRS, YFSETQ. This CDR3 contains 13 residues. Trimming took 2 bases from V and 7 from J, leaving 13 bases between them. In DNA, the CDR3 is TGCGCCAGCAGCTTAGGTTTTAAGTCGGAGCAGTACTTC. Protein sequence: CASSLGFKSEQYF.

V gene TRBV6-1 combines with J gene TRBJ2-1; D may be TRBD2 (5 bases). The CDR3 consists of 13 residues. Germline V gene data show CDR1 as MNHNS and CDR2 as SASEGT. The V end lost 2 bases, the J end lost 10 bases, and 12 bases lay between the germline ends. CDR3 in DNA: TGTGCCAGCAGTGAACATTTGGGGAGAGAGCAGTTCTTC. Translating it yields CASSEHLGREQFF.

The chain uses TRBV6-1 and TRBJ2-5, with 7 bases aligning to TRBD1. V trimming: 7 bases; J trimming: 2 bases; junction bases outside the gene matches: 7. In germline, CDR1 is MNHNS, CDR2 SASEGT. The CDR3 is 14 amino acids. CDR3 coding DNA: TGTGCCAGCAATAGGGCAGGGGGACAAGAGACCCAGTACTTC. Its translation is CASNRAGGQETQYF.

The V gene is TRBV9, the J gene TRBJ1-1; D remains ambiguous. V was shortened by 3 bases and J by 4 bases, with 10 bases between the two germline ends. Germline-derived CDR1 and CDR2 are SGDLS and YYNGEE. The CDR3 is 13 residues long. The CDR3 bases are TGTGCCAGCAGCGCCGCCGGAGGCACTGAAGCTTTCTTT. Translation: CASSAAGGTEAFF.

The chain links TRBV9 to TRBJ1-2; 9 bases align to TRBD1. The J segment lost 8 bases and the V segment lost 5 bases, leaving 10 bases of the junction unmatched. The CDR3 contains 14 residues. From germline, CDR1 is SGDLS and CDR2 YYNGEE. CDR3 in amino acids: CASSGTGSSIGYTF. The CDR3 region has the DNA TGTGCCAGCAGTGGGACAGGGTCAAGTATAGGCTACACCTTC.

The chain recombines TRBV30 with TRBJ2-5; D is undetermined. The CDR3 is 14 amino acids. Germline CDR1 is GTSNPN and CDR2 is SVGIG (reference sequence). V was cut by 4 bases and J by 2 bases, with 14 bases left in between. The CDR3 reads CAWTLEVGQETQYF. CDR3 nucleotide sequence: TGTGCCTGGACCCTAGAGGTGGGGCAAGAGACCCAGTACTTC.

This clone was detected a few times. The rearrangement joins TRBV19 to TRBJ1-6; possible D gene TRBD1, 6 bases. Between the trimmed V and J ends, which lost 10 bases and 1 base, there was a span of 8 bases. The length of the CDR3 is 13 residues. Germline loops: CDR1 LNHDA, CDR2 SQIVND (reference sequence). The CDR3 coding sequence is TGTGCCACCACAGGGTCCTATAATTCACCCCTCCACTTT. This sequence encodes CATTGSYNSPLHF.

This chain joins TRBV14 and TRBJ1-2; D not certain. The ends were cut back, 2 bases at V and 0 bases at J, with 4 bases in the middle. CDR1 is SGHDN and CDR2 is FVKESK in the germline V gene. This CDR3 is 13 amino acids long. The CDR3 protein is CASSQQANYGYTF. The DNA of the CDR3 is TGTGCCAGCAGCCAACAGGCTAACTATGGCTACACCTTC. The variable domain in full, with the rest retrieved from reference TRBV14 and TRBJ1-2, is EAGVTQFPSHSVIEKGQTVTLRCDPISGHDNLYWYRRVMGKEIKFLLHFVKESKQDESGMPNNRFLAERTGGTYSTLKVQPAELEDSGVYFCASSQQANYGYTFGSGTRLTVV.

V gene TRBV29-1 combines with J gene TRBJ1-4, with D uncertain. Germline V gene lookup returns CDR1 SQVTM and CDR2 ANQGSEA. V was trimmed by 0 bases and J by 6 bases, leaving 8 bases between them. This CDR3 comprises 13 residues. CDR3 nucleotides: TGCAGCGTTGAAGATTTGGCGGATGAAAAACTGTTTTTT. Protein product: CSVEDLADEKLFF. Using reference TRBV29-1 and TRBJ1-4 for the parts outside the CDR3, the full variable domain is SAVISQKPSRDICQRGTSLTIQCQVDSQVTMMFWYRQQPGQSLTLIATANQGSEATYESGFVIDKFPISRPNLTFSTLTVSNMSPEDSSIYLCSVEDLADEKLFFGSGTQLSVL.

The chain couples TRBV11-2 to TRBJ2-2, with D possibly TRBD1 on 6 matching bases. Germline-derived CDR1 and CDR2 are SGHAT and FQNNGV. V was cut by 5 bases and J by 7 bases, with 14 bases left in between. CDR3 length: 14 residues. CDR3 protein: CASSEAQGIGELFF. The CDR3 DNA follows: TGTGCCAGCAGCGAAGCACAGGGCATCGGGGAGCTGTTTTTT.

V is TRBV9 and J is TRBJ2-7; 10 nucleotides align to TRBD1. The length of the CDR3 is 15 residues. CDR1 and CDR2 (germline): SGDLS, YYNGEE. J gave up 7 bases and V 4 bases, and 11 bases lay outside the gene matches. CDR3 DNA sequence: TGTGCCAGCAGCAAGCTCGACAGGGGGCTGAGTGAGCAGTACTTC. Amino acid sequence: CASSKLDRGLSEQYF.

This sequence joins TRBV29-1 and TRBJ1-3; tentatively, D is TRBD1 (6 bases). Germline lookup yields CDR1 SQVTM and CDR2 ANQGSEA. CDR3 length: 14 residues. The V end lost 5 bases, the J end lost 2 bases, and 13 bases lay between the germline ends. CDR3 DNA: TGCAGCGTTTACGAAAACAGGGCTGGAAACACCATATATTTT. It specifies CSVYENRAGNTIYF.

The chain couples TRBV5-1 to TRBJ1-1, with a possible D match to TRBD1 (5 bases). Trimming stripped 2 bases from V and 1 base from J, with 12 bases between. The CDR3 totals 15 residues. Germline V gene sequence: CDR1 SGHRS, CDR2 YFSETQ. The CDR3 nucleotides read TGCGCCAGCAGCTTAGGAAGGCAGGGGAACACTGAAGCTTTCTTT. This encodes CASSLGRQGNTEAFF.

The chain couples TRBV7-2 to TRBJ1-5, with TRBD1 matching over 7 bases. This CDR3 contains 15 residues. The V gene end was trimmed by 5 bases and the J gene end by 1 base; junction bases not matched to a gene: 5. Per the germline V gene, CDR1 is SGHTA and CDR2 is FQGNSA. CDR3 DNA: TGTGCCAGCAGCAGGGGACAGCCGAGCAATCAGCCCCAGCATTTT. As protein: CASSRGQPSNQPQHF.

The chain has TRBV6-1 and TRBJ1-3; D not resolved. Germline-derived CDR1 and CDR2 are MNHNS and SASEGT. V was clipped by 0 bases and J by 0 bases, with 9 bases between them. This CDR3 has 16 amino acids. CDR3 DNA sequence: TGTGCCAGCAGTGAAGCCTGGGCGGGCTCTGGAAACACCATATATTTT. Amino acids: CASSEAWAGSGNTIYF.